The 10 T cell receptor beta chains listed next were all sequenced from one sample in a study of blood T cell repertoires in COVID-19. The data were produced by immunoSEQ multiplex PCR, yet TCRdb's version contains in-frame clones alone and is incomplete. In the table there are about 80,000 clones, around four fifths of which are singletons. Sequencing was carried out using peripheral blood. These receptors came from a human donor in a cohort sampled during active COVID-19.

This rearrangement joins TRBV18 to TRBJ1-3; weak D call: TRBD1 (5 bases). CDR1 is KGHSH, CDR2 LQKENI, per germline. This CDR3 comprises 15 residues. V lost 3 bases and J 4 bases, leaving 13 bases between the germline ends. This CDR3 reads CASSPSVGPGNTIYF. In DNA, the CDR3 is TGTGCCAGCTCACCCTCGGTGGGGCCGGGAAACACCATATATTTT.

The gene calls are TRBV28 and TRBJ2-7; D call uncertain. This CDR3 is 14 amino acids long. V dropped 6 bases and J dropped 5 bases, with 17 bases sitting between them. The germline V gene has CDR1 MDHEN and CDR2 SYDVKM. The CDR3 bases are TGTGCCAGCAGCCCTTACAGACGTTTGCACGAGCAGTACTTC. Translating gives CASSPYRRLHEQYF. Drawing the rest from reference TRBV28 and TRBJ2-7, the complete variable domain is DVKVTQSSRYLVKRTGEKVFLECVQDMDHENMFWYRQDPGLGLRLIYFSYDVKMKEKGDIPEGYSVSREKKERFSLILESASTNQTSMYLCASSPYRRLHEQYFGPGTRLTVT.

The chain carries TRBV4-1 and TRBJ2-1; 14 bases are shared with TRBD2. This CDR3 contains 15 residues. The germline CDR1 and CDR2 sequences are MGHRA and YSYEKL. Losses at the gene ends were 4 bases for V and 8 bases for J; bases not matched to a gene: 4. CDR3 in amino acids: CASSRGLAGEDEQFF. The CDR3 bases are TGCGCCAGCAGCCGGGGACTAGCGGGAGAAGATGAGCAGTTCTTC.

The chain recombines TRBV5-1 with TRBJ2-2, with 7 bases that match TRBD2. There are 16 residues in the CDR3. The V and J ends lost 4 bases and 4 bases, in that order; junction bases with no gene match: 10. Germline CDR1 reads SGHRS; CDR2 reads YFSETQ. The CDR3 DNA reads as TGCGCCAGCAGCCCTGGGGTAGCGGGCCCCACCGGGGAGCTGTTTTTT. It encodes CASSPGVAGPTGELFF.

This clone has a single count. In DNA form, the CDR3 reads TGTGCCAGCAGCCATGATGTCCGGGACAGAGGGACCGGGGAGCTGTTTTTT. Amino acids: CASSHDVRDRGTGELFF. The genes are TRBV5-6 and TRBJ2-2; TRBD1 aligns across 7 bases. Trimming removed 4 bases from V and 5 bases from J; junction bases left unmatched: 14. The CDR3 has 17 residues. Germline CDR1 SGHDT, CDR2 YYEEEE.

The chain couples TRBV11-3 to TRBJ2-2; 9 nucleotides agree with TRBD1. This CDR3 spans 15 amino acids. Germline V gene lookup returns CDR1 SGHNT and CDR2 YENEEA. Trimming at V came to 4 bases and at J to 6 bases, leaving 6 bases not matched to a gene. The CDR3: CASSSHRTGAGELFF. Here the CDR3 DNA reads TGTGCCAGCAGCTCCCATCGGACAGGGGCCGGGGAGCTGTTTTTT.

This chain uses TRBV25-1 with TRBJ1-4, with D tentatively TRBD1 (5 bases). The CDR3 covers 15 residues. The germline gives CDR1 MGHDK, CDR2 SYGVNS. Trimming took 6 bases from V and 4 from J, leaving 15 bases between them. The CDR3 is CASSLGGTGNEKLFF. Written as DNA, the CDR3 is TGTGCCAGCAGCCTAGGAGGGACGGGTAATGAAAAACTGTTTTTT.

CDR3 protein: CASSITDTQYF. The CDR3 bases are TGTGCCAGCAGCATCACAGATACGCAGTATTTT. This rearrangement joins TRBV12-3 or TRBV12-4 to TRBJ2-3; D uncertain. The CDR3 length is 11 residues. Trimming left V 6 bases short and J 2 bases short, with 3 bases between.

This sequence joins TRBV19 and TRBJ2-7, with 11 bases fitting TRBD2. From germline, CDR1 is LNHDA and CDR2 SQIVND (reference sequence). The J segment lost 7 bases and the V segment lost 5 bases, leaving 16 bases of the junction unmatched. This CDR3 has 17 amino acids. Here the CDR3 reads CASSSPPQGLAEPEQYF. The CDR3 nucleotides read TGTGCCAGTAGTTCCCCGCCCCAGGGACTAGCGGAGCCTGAGCAGTACTTC.

The chain uses TRBV5-1 and TRBJ1-1; 11 bases map to TRBD1. The J segment lost 5 bases and the V segment lost 5 bases, leaving 5 bases of the junction unmatched. Germline V gene lookup returns CDR1 SGHRS and CDR2 YFSETQ. This CDR3 has 14 residues. The CDR3 sequence: CASRGGQGVTEAFF. CDR3 bases: TGCGCCAGCAGAGGGGGACAGGGGGTTACTGAAGCTTTCTTT. Supplemented by reference TRBV5-1 and TRBJ1-1, the full variable domain reads KAGVTQTPRYLIKTRGQQVTLSCSPISGHRSVSWYQQTPGQGLQFLFEYFSETQRNKGNFPGRFSGRQFSNSRSEMNVSTLELGDSALYLCASRGGQGVTEAFFGQGTRLTVV.